This T cell receptor beta chain derives from a study of blood T cell repertoires in COVID-19. As concerns this clone: One end of the junction does not line up with germline, which may come from a read error.

Germline V gene lookup returns CDR1 SSHAT and CDR2 FNYEAQ (reference sequence). The CDR3 is 13 residues long. Assay used: immunoSEQ multiplex PCR; TCRdb lists only in-frame clones, some missing. The sample yields fewer than 200,000 clones, 84% seen once. The source of this sequence is a middle-aged man who had recovered from COVID-19. The sample was peripheral blood. This chain connects TRBV7-7 to TRBJ2-5, with 7 bases fitting TRBD1. The CDR3 nucleotides are TGTGCTAGCAGCTCCTCAGGGGGAGAGACCCAGTACTTC. As protein: CASSSSGGETQYF.